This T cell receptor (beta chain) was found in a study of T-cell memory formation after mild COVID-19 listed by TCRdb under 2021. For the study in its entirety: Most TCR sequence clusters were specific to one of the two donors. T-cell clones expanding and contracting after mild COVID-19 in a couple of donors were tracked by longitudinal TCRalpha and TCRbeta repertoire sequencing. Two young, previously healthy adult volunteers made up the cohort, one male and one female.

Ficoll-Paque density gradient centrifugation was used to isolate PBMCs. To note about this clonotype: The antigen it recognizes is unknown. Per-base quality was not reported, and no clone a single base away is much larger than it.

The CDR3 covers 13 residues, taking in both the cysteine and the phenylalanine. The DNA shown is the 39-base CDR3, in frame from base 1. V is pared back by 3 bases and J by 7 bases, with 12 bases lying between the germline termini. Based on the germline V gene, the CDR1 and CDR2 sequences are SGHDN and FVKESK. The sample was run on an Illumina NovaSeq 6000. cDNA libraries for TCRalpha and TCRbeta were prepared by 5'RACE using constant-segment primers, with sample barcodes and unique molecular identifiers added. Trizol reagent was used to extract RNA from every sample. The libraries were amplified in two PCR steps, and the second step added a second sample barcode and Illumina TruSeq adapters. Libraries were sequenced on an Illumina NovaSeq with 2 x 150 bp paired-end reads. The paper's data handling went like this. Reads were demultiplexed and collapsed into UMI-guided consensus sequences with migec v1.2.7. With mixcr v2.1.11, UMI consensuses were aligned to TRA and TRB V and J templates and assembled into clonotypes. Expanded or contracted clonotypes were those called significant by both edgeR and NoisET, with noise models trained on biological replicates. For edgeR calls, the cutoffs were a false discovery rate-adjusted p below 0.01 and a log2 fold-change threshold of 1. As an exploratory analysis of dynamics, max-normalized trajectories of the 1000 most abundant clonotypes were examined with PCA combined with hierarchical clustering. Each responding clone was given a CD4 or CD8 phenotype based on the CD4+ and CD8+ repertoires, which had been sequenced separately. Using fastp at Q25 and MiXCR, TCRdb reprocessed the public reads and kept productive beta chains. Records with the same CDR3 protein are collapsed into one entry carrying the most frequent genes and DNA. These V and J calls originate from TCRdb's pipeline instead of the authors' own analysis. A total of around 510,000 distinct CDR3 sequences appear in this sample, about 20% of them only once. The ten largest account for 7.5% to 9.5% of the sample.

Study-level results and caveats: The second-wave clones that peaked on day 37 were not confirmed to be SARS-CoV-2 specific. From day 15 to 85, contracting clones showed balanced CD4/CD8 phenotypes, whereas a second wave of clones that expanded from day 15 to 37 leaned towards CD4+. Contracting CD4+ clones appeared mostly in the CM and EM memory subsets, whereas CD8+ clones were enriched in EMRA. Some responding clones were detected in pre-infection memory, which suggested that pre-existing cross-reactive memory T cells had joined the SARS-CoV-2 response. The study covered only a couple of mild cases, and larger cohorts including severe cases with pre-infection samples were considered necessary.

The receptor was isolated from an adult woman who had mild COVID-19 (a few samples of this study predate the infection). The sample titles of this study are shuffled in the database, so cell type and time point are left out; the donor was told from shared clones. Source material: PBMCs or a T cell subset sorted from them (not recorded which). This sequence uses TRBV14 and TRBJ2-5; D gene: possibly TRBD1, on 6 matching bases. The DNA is TGTGCCAGCAGCCACAGGGGTTCGGCGACCCAGTACTTC. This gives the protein CASSHRGSATQYF.